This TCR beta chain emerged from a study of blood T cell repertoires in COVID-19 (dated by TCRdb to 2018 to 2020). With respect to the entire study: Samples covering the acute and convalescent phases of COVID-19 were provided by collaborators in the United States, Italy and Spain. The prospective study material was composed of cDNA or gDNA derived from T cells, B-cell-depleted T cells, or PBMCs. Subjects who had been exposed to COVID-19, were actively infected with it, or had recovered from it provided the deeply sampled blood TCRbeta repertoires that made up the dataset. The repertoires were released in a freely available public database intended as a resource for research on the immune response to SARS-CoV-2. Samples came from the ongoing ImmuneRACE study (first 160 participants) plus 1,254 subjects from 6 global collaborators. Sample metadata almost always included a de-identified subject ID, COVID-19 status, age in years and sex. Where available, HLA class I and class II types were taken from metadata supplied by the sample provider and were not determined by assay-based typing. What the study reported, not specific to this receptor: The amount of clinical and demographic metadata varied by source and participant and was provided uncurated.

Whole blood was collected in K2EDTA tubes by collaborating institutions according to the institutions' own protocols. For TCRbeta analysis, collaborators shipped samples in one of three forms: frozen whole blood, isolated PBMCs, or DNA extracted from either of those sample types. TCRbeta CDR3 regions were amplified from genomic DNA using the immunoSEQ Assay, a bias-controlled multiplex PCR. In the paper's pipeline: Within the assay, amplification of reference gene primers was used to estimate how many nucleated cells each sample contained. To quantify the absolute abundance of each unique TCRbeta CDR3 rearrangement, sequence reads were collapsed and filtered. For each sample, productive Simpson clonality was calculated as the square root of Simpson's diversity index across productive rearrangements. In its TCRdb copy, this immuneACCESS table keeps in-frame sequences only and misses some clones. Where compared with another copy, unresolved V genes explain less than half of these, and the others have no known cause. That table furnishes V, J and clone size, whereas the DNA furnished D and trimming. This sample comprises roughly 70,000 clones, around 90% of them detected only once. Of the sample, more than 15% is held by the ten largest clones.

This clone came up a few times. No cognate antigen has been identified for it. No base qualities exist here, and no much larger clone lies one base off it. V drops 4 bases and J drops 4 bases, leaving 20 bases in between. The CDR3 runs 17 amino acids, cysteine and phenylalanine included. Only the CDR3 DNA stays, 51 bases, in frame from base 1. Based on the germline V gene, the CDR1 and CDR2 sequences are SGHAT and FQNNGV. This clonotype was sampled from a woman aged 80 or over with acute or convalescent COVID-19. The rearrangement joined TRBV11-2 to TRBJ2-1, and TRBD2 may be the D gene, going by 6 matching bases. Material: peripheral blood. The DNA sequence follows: TGTGCCAGCAGCTCGACCCGGGGTAGCGGACTATACAATGAGCAGTTCTTC. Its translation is CASSSTRGSGLYNEQFF.